The 18 T cell receptor beta chains given below trace back to one sample, sequenced in a study of T cell repertoires in cytomegalovirus infection. MiXCR, run by TCRdb on the reads, gives a single entry per CDR3 protein. Among approximately 990,000 distinct CDR3 sequences listed, around 32% were seen once. These receptors lack a known antigen. Sample: cultured CD8+ T cells from PBMCs, taken from culture after CMV antigen stimulation. The receptor source for this set is a human donor in good health (CMV status not recorded). Some clones in this sample may be carry-over from other donors' samples.

This clonotype was seen at least ten times. The genes are TRBV7-2 and TRBJ2-1; the D is unclear. The CDR3 spans 12 residues. Trimming cost V 5 bases and J 9 bases, with 11 bases left between them. CDR1 is SGHTA and CDR2 is FQGNSA in the germline V gene. The CDR3 sequence is CASSPNDVEQFF. The CDR3 bases are TGTGCCAGCAGCCCAAACGATGTTGAGCAGTTCTTC.

J is TRBJ1-5 and V is TRBV27; 10 bases align to TRBD1. The CDR3 covers 16 residues. In germline, CDR1 is MNHEY, CDR2 SMNVEV (reference sequence). With V trimmed by 5 bases and J by 1 base, 5 bases remained unmatched. The CDR3 sequence: CASSPSTGGSNQPQHF. The CDR3 DNA follows: TGTGCCAGCAGTCCCTCGACAGGGGGCAGCAATCAGCCCCAGCATTTT.

The chain combines TRBV27 with TRBJ2-2; 9 bases line up with TRBD1. Per the germline V gene, CDR1 is MNHEY and CDR2 is SMNVEV (reference sequence). CDR3 length: 15 residues. The V and J ends lost 5 bases and 4 bases, in that order; junction bases with no gene match: 5. Here the CDR3 DNA reads TGTGCCAGCAGTATACAGGGGGCGGTCACCGGGGAGCTGTTTTTT. Its translation: CASSIQGAVTGELFF.

There are a few counts of this clonotype. CDR3 residues: CASSYSDRYGGGELFF. As DNA, the CDR3 is TGTGCCAGCAGCTACTCGGACCGATATGGGGGCGGGGAGCTGTTTTTT. The chain recombines TRBV7-6 with TRBJ2-2; D is tentatively TRBD1 or TRBD2 (5 bases each). The germline CDR1 and CDR2 sequences are SGHVS and FNYEAQ. Between the trimmed V and J ends, which lost 4 bases and 7 bases, there was a span of 19 bases. The CDR3 runs 16 residues. Together with reference TRBV7-6 and TRBJ2-2, the CDR3 gives the full variable domain: GAGVSQSPRYKVTKRGQDVALRCDPISGHVSLYWYRQALGQGPEFLTYFNYEAQQDKSGLPNDRFSAERPEGSISTLTIQRTEQRDSAMYRCASSYSDRYGGGELFFGEGSRLTVL.

In nucleotides, the CDR3 is TGCGCCAGCAGTGAGCTTTGGGTTGCTGGCTACACCTTC. Translated: CASSELWVAGYTF. The gene calls are TRBV10-2 and TRBJ1-2; D call uncertain. V was clipped by 2 bases and J by 7 bases, with 11 bases between them. The CDR3 is 13 residues long. Germline V gene data show CDR1 as WSHSY and CDR2 as SAAADI.

V gene TRBV7-9 combines with J gene TRBJ1-6; D remains unclear. Germline V gene sequence: CDR1 SEHNR, CDR2 FQNEAQ (reference sequence). Trimming stripped 2 bases from V and 0 bases from J, with 5 bases between. CDR3 length: 15 residues. The CDR3 DNA reads as TGTGCCAGCAGCTTACCGGGCTCCTATAATTCACCCCTCCACTTT. Its translation is CASSLPGSYNSPLHF.

The chain is built from TRBV5-6 and TRBJ2-3; D possibly corresponds to TRBD1 (6 bases). Trimming shortened V by 2 bases and J by 3 bases, and 10 bases separated the two germline ends. Per the germline V gene, CDR1 is SGHDT and CDR2 is YYEEEE. This CDR3 contains 14 residues. The CDR3 protein is CASSFQGWTDTQYF. CDR3 coding DNA: TGTGCCAGCAGCTTCCAGGGGTGGACAGATACGCAGTATTTT.

A note on this clonotype: This may be a read error: a much more frequent sequence differs by one nucleotide. This chain links TRBV3-1 with TRBJ2-5; weak D call: TRBD1 (6 bases). CDR1 and CDR2 (germline): LGHDT, YNNKEL (reference sequence). The V end lost 3 bases, the J end lost 0 bases, and 8 bases lay between the germline ends. The CDR3 extends over 14 amino acids. The CDR3 bases are TGTGCCAGCAGCCACACAGGGTACCAAGAGACCCAGTACTTC. It translates to CASSHTGYQETQYF.

In its sample, this clonotype was seen many times. The V gene is TRBV7-9, the J gene TRBJ1-3; D not resolved. This CDR3 spans 16 amino acids. Trimming removed 0 bases from V and 1 base from J, with 10 bases in between. From germline, CDR1 is SEHNR and CDR2 FQNEAQ (reference sequence). The DNA of the CDR3 is TGTGCCAGCAGCTTAGCCTCCACAGAGTCTGGAAACACCATATATTTT. This encodes CASSLASTESGNTIYF. Full variable domain (missing parts from reference TRBV7-9 and TRBJ1-3): DTGVSQNPRHKITKRGQNVTFRCDPISEHNRLYWYRQTLGQGPEFLTYFQNEAQLEKSRLLSDRFSAERPKGSFSTLEIQRTEQGDSAMYLCASSLASTESGNTIYFGEGSWLTVV.

This rearrangement joins TRBV7-9 to TRBJ2-3, with 11 bases matching TRBD1. V was pared by 2 bases and J by 0 bases, with 19 bases of the junction left unmatched. CDR3 length equals 22 residues. Germline CDR1 SEHNR, CDR2 FQNEAQ (reference sequence). For the CDR3, the DNA is TGTGCCAGCAGCTTACCCACTTTCGGACAGGGGGCCGAACACCCTAGCACAGATACGCAGTATTTT. Translation: CASSLPTFGQGAEHPSTDTQYF.

A few counts support this clonotype. This rearrangement joins TRBV7-9 to TRBJ1-1; 7 nucleotides match TRBD1. This CDR3 is 15 amino acids long. J gave up 10 bases and V 5 bases, and 16 bases lay outside the gene matches. Germline loops: CDR1 SEHNR, CDR2 FQNEAQ (reference sequence). Written as DNA, the CDR3 is TGTGCCAGCAGCCCCTTGGAGGGGGCGGGTGTTGGAGCTTTCTTT. Its translation is CASSPLEGAGVGAFF.

This clonotype was found many times. The V and J genes are TRBV7-2 and TRBJ2-1; 8 nucleotides line up with TRBD2. After removal of 4 bases from V and 4 bases from J, the junction contained 6 bases not matched to a gene. Germline loops: CDR1 SGHTA, CDR2 FQGNSA. There are 15 residues in the CDR3. The CDR3 nucleotides are TGTGCCAGCAGCTGGACTAGCAGTAGATACAATGAGCAGTTCTTC. It yields the protein CASSWTSSRYNEQFF.

This chain links TRBV6-2 or TRBV6-3 with TRBJ1-1; no definite D call. The germline V gene encodes CDR1 MNHEY and CDR2 SVGEGT. V was trimmed by 6 bases and J by 4 bases, leaving 12 bases between them. There are 13 residues in the CDR3. The CDR3 nucleotides read TGTGCCAGCAGGAGAAAATCGATCACTGAAGCTTTCTTT. Protein sequence: CASRRKSITEAFF.

V is TRBV20-1 and J is TRBJ1-3; perhaps TRBD1 as D (5 bases). Trimming removed 3 bases from V and 0 bases from J, with 12 bases in between. The germline V gene has CDR1 DFQATT and CDR2 SNEGSKA (reference sequence). The CDR3 is 15 residues long. In DNA form, the CDR3 reads TGCAGTGCTAGGACGGACATGAGCTCTGGAAACACCATATATTTT. Amino acid sequence: CSARTDMSSGNTIYF.

This clonotype was seen a handful of times. The gene calls are TRBV5-4 and TRBJ2-2; TRBD2 agrees at 7 bases. Trimming at V came to 4 bases and at J to 3 bases, leaving 12 bases not matched to a gene. Germline loops: CDR1 SGHNT, CDR2 YYREEE (reference sequence). This CDR3 contains 17 residues. The CDR3 spells CASSLRWEGRHTGELFF. CDR3 in DNA: TGTGCCAGCAGCCTTAGATGGGAGGGGCGGCACACCGGGGAGCTGTTTTTT.

The CDR3 reads CSVESGETYEQYF. The CDR3 region has the DNA TGCAGCGTTGAATCAGGGGAAACCTACGAGCAGTACTTC. The chain uses TRBV29-1 and TRBJ2-7, with a possible D match to TRBD1 (6 bases). This CDR3 contains 13 residues. Trimming pared 2 bases from V and 2 bases from J, leaving 10 bases between. The germline gives CDR1 SQVTM, CDR2 ANQGSEA.

The chain has TRBV27 and TRBJ1-1; D perhaps matches TRBD1 (6 bases). Trimming pared 2 bases from V and 4 bases from J, leaving 14 bases between. This CDR3 spans 15 amino acids. Germline V lookup: CDR1 MNHEY, CDR2 SMNVEV (reference sequence). The CDR3 DNA sequence: TGTGCCAGCAGTTTACCTGGGGGCCGGGGCACTGAAGCTTTCTTT. This translates into CASSLPGGRGTEAFF.

This clonotype has only one observation. The V and J genes are TRBV6-5 and TRBJ2-1; D tentatively fits TRBD1 or TRBD2 (5 bases each). This CDR3 contains 15 residues. Germline-derived CDR1 and CDR2 are MNHEY and SVGAGI. V was clipped by 6 bases and J by 2 bases, with 14 bases between them. This chain's CDR3 is CASSEGSGPYNEQFF. CDR3 DNA: TGTGCCAGCAGCGAGGGGTCGGGGCCCTACAATGAGCAGTTCTTC.